What follows are 25 T cell receptor beta chains derived from one specimen sequenced in a study of CD8 T cells in ankylosing spondylitis. Findings of the study overall: A TCR beta motif of fewer than ten highly homologous variants appeared characteristic of ankylosing spondylitis blood.

These receptors' targets are unknown. Each CDR3 protein gets one entry after TCRdb re-called the 5' RACE reads with MiXCR. The sample holds about 500,000 distinct CDR3 sequences, roughly 13% seen once. Sequencing was carried out using blood, either unsorted or a sorted T cell fraction (not recorded which). The receptors were sampled from a male donor with ankylosing spondylitis.

This chain connects TRBV5-5 to TRBJ1-2, with TRBD1 matching 9 bases. V was pared by 3 bases and J by 7 bases, with 10 bases of the junction left unmatched. The CDR3 is 15 amino acids. Per germline, CDR1 SGHKS and CDR2 YYEKEE (reference sequence). The CDR3 region is CASSSSGGTGFGYTF. CDR3 coding DNA: TGTGCCAGCAGCTCCTCAGGGGGGACAGGGTTTGGCTACACCTTC.

The chain is built from TRBV20-1 and TRBJ1-1; tentative D call: TRBD1 (5 bases). The CDR3 length is 12 residues. V shed 3 bases and J shed 7 bases, with 12 bases lying between them. Germline lookup yields CDR1 DFQATT and CDR2 SNEGSKA (reference sequence). The CDR3 loop is CSASIGGGEAFF. DNA of the CDR3: TGCAGTGCTAGTATCGGGGGGGGTGAAGCTTTCTTT.

This chain uses TRBV6-1 with TRBJ2-3; 12 nucleotides line up with TRBD2. The germline V gene encodes CDR1 MNHNS and CDR2 SASEGT. This CDR3 spans 15 amino acids. The junction had 8 bases not matched to a gene; V was cut back by 7 bases and J by 6 bases. CDR3 coding DNA: TGTGCCAGCACCGGACTAGCGGGACCTGGGGATACGCAGTATTTT. This translates into CASTGLAGPGDTQYF.

This chain connects TRBV12-3 or TRBV12-4 to TRBJ2-2; D might be TRBD2 (6 bases). Trimming removed 6 bases at V and 2 bases at J, with 10 bases between. CDR3 length: 14 residues. DNA of the CDR3: TGTGCCAGCAGATGGGACTCAAACACCGGGGAGCTGTTTTTT. This sequence encodes CASRWDSNTGELFF.

This chain connects TRBV7-8 to TRBJ2-7; no firm D call. The CDR3 spans 13 residues. Germline V gene sequence: CDR1 SGHVS, CDR2 FQNEAQ. The ends were cut back, 3 bases at V and 3 bases at J, with 9 bases in the middle. The CDR3 sequence: CASSLESGYEQYF. The DNA for the CDR3 is TGTGCCAGCAGCTTGGAGTCCGGCTACGAGCAGTACTTC.

This chain uses TRBV5-1 with TRBJ2-3, with 11 positions matching TRBD2. The J segment lost 5 bases and the V segment lost 4 bases, leaving 9 bases of the junction unmatched. Germline V CDR1 and CDR2: SGHRS, YFSETQ. The CDR3 has 16 residues. In DNA form, the CDR3 reads TGCGCCAGCAGCACCTCCGGGACTAGCGGTGGAGATACGCAGTATTTT. This translates into CASSTSGTSGGDTQYF.

The J gene is TRBJ1-5, the V gene TRBV6-1; D gene uncertain. V lost 4 bases to trimming and J lost 0 bases, with 7 bases between them. This CDR3 contains 14 residues. Germline assignment: CDR1 MNHNS and CDR2 SASEGT. The CDR3 is CASSGVNSNQPQHF. Written as DNA, the CDR3 is TGTGCCAGCAGTGGTGTAAATAGCAATCAGCCCCAGCATTTT.

This clonotype was detected many times. The V and J genes are TRBV29-1 and TRBJ1-2, with D perhaps matching TRBD1 (5 bases). V dropped 6 bases and J dropped 8 bases, with 16 bases sitting between them. The CDR3 has 12 amino acids. Germline V gene data show CDR1 as SQVTM and CDR2 as ANQGSEA. The CDR3 reads CSVGEGGGGYTF. CDR3 nucleotides: TGCAGCGTGGGGGAGGGCGGCGGCGGCTACACCTTC.

This clonotype was counted only a few times. This sequence joins TRBV3-1 and TRBJ2-3, with a weak D call TRBD2 (5 bases). This CDR3 is 15 amino acids long. From germline, CDR1 is LGHDT and CDR2 YNNKEL (reference sequence). Trimming shortened V by 4 bases and J by 3 bases, and 14 bases separated the two germline ends. CDR3 nucleotides: TGTGCCAGCAGCCCATCGGTGGGAGCAACAGATACGCAGTATTTT. Protein product: CASSPSVGATDTQYF.

The rearrangement uses TRBV19 and TRBJ2-7; perhaps TRBD1 as D (5 bases). The V gene's germline CDR1 is LNHDA and CDR2 SQIVND (reference sequence). V was trimmed by 3 bases and J by 3 bases, leaving 12 bases between them. CDR3 length equals 14 residues. CDR3 region: CASSISEGDYEQYF. CDR3 DNA: TGTGCCAGTAGTATCTCAGAAGGGGACTACGAGCAGTACTTC. Variable domain in full (rest from reference TRBV19 and TRBJ2-7): DGGITQSPKYLFRKEGQNVTLSCEQNLNHDAMYWYRQDPGQGLRLIYYSQIVNDFQKGDIAEGYSVSREKKESFPLTVTSAQKNPTAFYLCASSISEGDYEQYFGPGTRLTVT.

This clonotype was recorded a few times. The chain combines TRBV20-1 with TRBJ2-3; no clear D gene. The V end was cut by 6 bases, the J end by 2 bases, with 15 bases between. The CDR3 loop spans 14 amino acids. CDR1 and CDR2 from the germline V gene are DFQATT and SNEGSKA (reference sequence). The CDR3 DNA follows: TGCAGTGCGCCCGGCGGAAGATTCACAGATACGCAGTATTTT. The encoded protein is CSAPGGRFTDTQYF.

This clonotype was seen a few times. This chain joins TRBV29-1 and TRBJ2-5; 15 bases align to TRBD2. The CDR3 sequence is 18 residues long. Per germline, CDR1 SQVTM and CDR2 ANQGSEA. V lost 3 bases and J lost 1; bases outside the gene matches: 9. The CDR3 protein is CSVEGLAGGWEIQETQYF. CDR3 nucleotide sequence: TGCAGCGTTGAGGGACTAGCGGGGGGTTGGGAGATCCAAGAGACCCAGTACTTC.

This clonotype has more than one count but fewer than ten. V gene TRBV11-2 combines with J gene TRBJ2-5; 12 bases map to TRBD1. After removal of 4 bases from V and 1 base from J, the junction contained 10 bases not matched to a gene. Germline-derived CDR1 and CDR2 are SGHAT and FQNNGV. This CDR3 contains 18 residues. The CDR3 is CASSSRDRGLNGQETQYF. Written as DNA, the CDR3 is TGTGCCAGCAGCTCCCGGGACAGGGGGCTTAATGGCCAAGAGACCCAGTACTTC.

This clonotype came up many times. This rearrangement joins TRBV7-2 to TRBJ1-5; D might be TRBD1 (6 bases). Germline V gene lookup returns CDR1 SGHTA and CDR2 FQGNSA. Trimming removed 5 bases at V and 3 bases at J, with 14 bases between. The CDR3 is 15 amino acids. The CDR3 region has the DNA TGTGCCAGCAGCAAACAGGGTTTAGACAATCAGCCCCAGCATTTT. Amino acids: CASSKQGLDNQPQHF.

This clonotype has only a few counts. This chain uses TRBV20-1 with TRBJ2-7; TRBD2 matches at 13 bases. V lost 5 bases, J lost 3 bases, and 10 bases stayed unmatched. Germline-derived CDR1 and CDR2 are DFQATT and SNEGSKA (reference sequence). This CDR3 spans 16 amino acids. CDR3 DNA: TGCAGTGCTTTTGGACTAGCGGGAGTAAAACACTACGAGCAGTACTTC. Translating gives CSAFGLAGVKHYEQYF.

This clonotype was counted between two and nine times. V usage is TRBV14 and J usage is TRBJ2-1; D remains ambiguous. Deletions cut 3 bases from V and 8 bases from J, with 8 bases between. Germline lookup yields CDR1 SGHDN and CDR2 FVKESK. There are 12 residues in the CDR3. The CDR3 is CASSHLSDEQFF. CDR3 nucleotide sequence: TGTGCCAGCAGCCATCTAAGCGATGAGCAGTTCTTC.

The chain links TRBV7-8 to TRBJ1-4; maybe TRBD1 (6 bases). V dropped 2 bases and J dropped 7 bases, with 17 bases sitting between them. This CDR3 region has 16 residues. The germline V gene encodes CDR1 SGHVS and CDR2 FQNEAQ. The CDR3 loop reads CASSLSPLGAGEKLFF. Written as DNA, the CDR3 is TGTGCCAGCAGCTTATCACCGCTGGGGGCGGGTGAAAAACTGTTTTTT.

This clonotype was recorded at least ten times. The chain recombines TRBV12-3 or TRBV12-4 with TRBJ2-1; D might be TRBD1 (5 bases). V was cut by 4 bases and J by 7 bases, with 11 bases left in between. This CDR3 is built from 13 residues. The CDR3 loop reads CASSSRQTNEQFF. The DNA of the CDR3 is TGTGCCAGCAGTTCCCGACAGACTAATGAGCAGTTCTTC.

This clonotype has just a few counts. V and J are TRBV20-1 and TRBJ2-7, with 8 nucleotides matching TRBD2. With V trimmed by 5 bases and J by 7 bases, 13 bases remained unmatched. In germline, CDR1 is DFQATT, CDR2 SNEGSKA (reference sequence). The CDR3 is 14 residues long. As DNA, the CDR3 is TGCAGTGCTTCCCCCTCCGGGAGGGCCTGGGAGCAGTACTTC. Translation gives CSASPSGRAWEQYF.

This clonotype was counted between two and nine times. This chain links TRBV7-2 with TRBJ2-2, with 7 bases aligning to TRBD1. CDR1 SGHTA and CDR2 FQGNSA come from the germline V gene. The CDR3 is 14 amino acids. The trim removed 3 bases at V and 6 bases at J, leaving 4 bases unmatched. The CDR3 loop reads CASSLVTGAGELFF. The CDR3 region has the DNA TGTGCCAGCAGCTTGGTCACAGGGGCCGGGGAGCTGTTTTTT.

V usage is TRBV10-3 and J usage is TRBJ2-2; tentatively, D is TRBD1 (6 bases). This CDR3 is 14 amino acids long. V lost 6 bases and J lost 3, with 11 bases in between. Looked up from germline, CDR1 is ENHRY and CDR2 is SYGVKD. This CDR3 reads CAISTGPDTGELFF. The CDR3 DNA follows: TGTGCCATCAGCACAGGGCCGGACACCGGGGAGCTGTTTTTT.

The CDR3 bases are TGCGCCAGCAGCTTGAGTCCGCAGGGGGAATCCTACGAGCAGTACGTC. Amino acid sequence: CASSLSPQGESYEQYV. The gene calls are TRBV5-1 and TRBJ2-7, with 7 bases lining up with TRBD1. Germline V gene data show CDR1 as SGHRS and CDR2 as YFSETQ. The CDR3 totals 16 residues. Germline trimming cut 1 base from V and 1 base from J; bases unmatched to any gene: 8.

This clonotype has a handful of counts. This chain uses TRBV11-1 with TRBJ2-5, with 10 nucleotides matching TRBD2. The CDR3 loop spans 18 amino acids. Trimming removed 1 base from V and 1 base from J; junction bases left unmatched: 9. CDR1 is SGHAT, CDR2 FQDESV, per germline (reference sequence). In DNA, the CDR3 is TGTGCCAGCAGCTTAGTAGGTGGACTAGCGGCCCTCCAAGAGACCCAGTACTTC. It specifies CASSLVGGLAALQETQYF.

The chain is built from TRBV3-1 and TRBJ1-6; no firm D call. The CDR3 is 12 amino acids. Between the trimmed V and J ends, which lost 5 bases and 14 bases, there was a span of 13 bases. The germline gives CDR1 LGHDT, CDR2 YNNKEL (reference sequence). The CDR3 protein is CASSNPLMALHF. The CDR3 DNA is TGTGCCAGCAGCAACCCTCTTATGGCCCTCCACTTT.

CDR3 sequence reads: CSAQIRPDRNQPQHF. CDR3 coding DNA: TGCAGTGCCCAAATTCGCCCGGACCGCAATCAGCCCCAGCATTTT. The rearrangement uses TRBV20-1 and TRBJ1-5; D is undetermined. Germline CDR1 DFQATT, CDR2 SNEGSKA (reference sequence). With 6 bases removed from V and 2 bases from J, the gap between germline ends came to 17 bases. The CDR3 is made up of 15 amino acids.